This TCR beta chain was obtained from a study of blood T cells in healthy people across ages. Study-level points and caveats: Estimates drawn from one million T cells were deemed to understate diversity.

PCR was performed a second time for about 6 to 12 cycles using a sample-barcoded 5' primer and a J-beta primer mix. All cDNA molecules were each tagged by a template-switch adaptor with 12 random nucleotides. A single record per CDR3 protein comes from TCRdb applying MiXCR to the 5' RACE reads. The sample contains roughly 1,800,000 distinct CDR3 sequences, around half of which appear only once. This clonotype was detected only a few times. Its antigen is unidentified. Each individual donor underwent a draw of about 9.9 milliliters of peripheral blood. This CDR3 spans 16 amino acids. Between the trimmed V and J ends, which lost 7 bases and 0 bases, there was a span of 20 bases. CDR1 is SGHRS and CDR2 is YFSETQ in the germline V gene.

The TCR originated in a woman between 40 and 50 years old in good health. Sequencing was performed on blood. The V call is TRBV5-1, the J call TRBJ2-7; tentative D call: TRBD1 (6 bases). CDR3 nucleotides: TGCGCCAGCTCCGGGAAAAGACAGGCACTCTCCTACGAGCAGTACTTC. Protein product: CASSGKRQALSYEQYF.